This TCR beta chain was found in a study of long-term antiretroviral therapy in people with HIV. Study observations and caveats: Clones that expanded before ART (that is, prior to treatment) dominated the repertoire at all time points.

Amounts of roughly 0.9-10 million cryopreserved PBMC were held in the samples before DNA extraction. They ran version v3.0 of the immunoSEQ assay at survey level. In sequencing, about 35,000-55,000 T-cell genomes per sample were targeted. Generated by immunoSEQ multiplex PCR, the TCRdb table keeps only in-frame clones and is missing some. Of nearly 30,000 clones in the sample, more than 80% were seen once. Germline V gives CDR1 MDHEN, CDR2 SYDVKM. The CDR3 is made up of 15 amino acids. Trimming cost V 5 bases and J 8 bases; bases outside gene matches: 6. Comment on this clone: Antigen unknown.

Material: unsorted PBMCs, obtained 3.2 years before starting antiretroviral therapy. The TCR comes from a man aged 45 to 65 with HIV. The V call is TRBV28, the J call TRBJ1-6, with 10 bases fitting TRBD1. The CDR3 DNA is TGTGCCAGCAGTGCTGGGGACAGGGGTTATTCACCCCTCCACTTT. It translates to CASSAGDRGYSPLHF. Full variable domain (outside the CDR3, taken from reference TRBV28 and TRBJ1-6): DVKVTQSSRYLVKRTGEKVFLECVQDMDHENMFWYRQDPGLGLRLIYFSYDVKMKEKGDIPEGYSVSREKKERFSLILESASTNQTSMYLCASSAGDRGYSPLHFGNGTRLTVT.